The entry that follows covers one T cell receptor beta chain sequence. The PCR was carried out with 60 Vbeta primers and 13 Jbeta primers. The protocol was immunoSEQ multiplex PCR, while the TCRdb copy is restricted to in-frame clones and leaves out a portion. The sample includes about 100,000 clones, less than 80% seen only once; the top ten take roughly 4%. V was shortened by 1 base and J by 1 base, with 7 bases between the two germline ends. The CDR3 loop spans 14 amino acids. CDR1 and CDR2 from the germline V gene are LNHDA and SQIVND (reference sequence). The source of the sample is a study of cytomegalovirus exposure and HLA in healthy donors.

This receptor was identified in a man aged 35-49 years in good health and CMV-seronegative. The sample taken for sequencing was PBMCs. J is TRBJ1-1 and V is TRBV19, with D unclear. CDR3 DNA: TGTGCCAGTAGTATAGGGTACGGGAACACTGAAGCTTTCTTT. As protein: CASSIGYGNTEAFF.